This T cell receptor (beta chain) was captured in a study of blood T cell repertoires in COVID-19. Study details: COVID-19 samples, acute and convalescent, were from the United States, Italy and Spain.

V gave up 4 bases and J gave up 3 bases; unmatched junction bases: 0. The germline gives CDR1 LNHDA, CDR2 SQIVND (reference sequence). CDR3 length: 13 amino acids. Assay used: immunoSEQ multiplex PCR; TCRdb lists only in-frame clones, some missing. Of 250,000 or so clones listed, around 87% are singletons. The chain combines TRBV19 with TRBJ2-5; 9 nucleotides match TRBD2. The material sequenced was peripheral blood. The receptor's source is a woman aged 60 to 75 with COVID-19, enrolled during active disease. The CDR3 DNA is TGTGCCAGTAGTACTAGCGGGAAAGAGACCCAGTACTTC. Residues: CASSTSGKETQYF. Looking up the rest from reference TRBV19 and TRBJ2-5 gives the full variable domain: DGGITQSPKYLFRKEGQNVTLSCEQNLNHDAMYWYRQDPGQGLRLIYYSQIVNDFQKGDIAEGYSVSREKKESFPLTVTSAQKNPTAFYLCASSTSGKETQYFGPGTRLLVL.